The present entry profiles one TCR beta chain with its context. Here immunoSEQ multiplex PCR was the method, and the copy in TCRdb shows in-frame clones only, minus some. The table lists 130,000 to 150,000 clones, 65% to 85% of them singletons, with under 7% in the top ten. The entry originates in a study of blood T cell repertoires in COVID-19. The V and J ends lost 11 bases and 6 bases respectively, with 18 bases between them. The germline gives CDR1 SEHNR, CDR2 FQNEAQ (reference sequence). CDR3 size: 13 residues. The study recruited people aged 18 to 89 years across more than 20 US areas. Participants' own reports of clinical history determined their cohort assignment. A COVID-19 case had been met by exposed participants during the 2 weeks before study entry.

This receptor was obtained from a woman in her fifties or sixties who had been exposed to COVID-19. The sample taken for sequencing was PBMCs or T cells enriched from blood (not recorded which). V is TRBV7-9 and J is TRBJ2-3; weak D call: TRBD2 (7 bases). This CDR3 is CAPSRGGTDTQYF. The CDR3 DNA is TGTGCCCCCTCAAGGGGGGGGACGGATACGCAGTATTTT. The whole variable domain, filled in from reference TRBV7-9 and TRBJ2-3, reads DTGVSQNPRHKITKRGQNVTFRCDPISEHNRLYWYRQTLGQGPEFLTYFQNEAQLEKSRLLSDRFSAERPKGSFSTLEIQRTEQGDSAMYLCAPSRGGTDTQYFGPGTRLTVL.